This T cell receptor beta chain derives from a study of tissue T cells after allogeneic stem cell transplantation (dated by TCRdb to between 2021 and 2024). In terms of the full investigation: Over an approximately three-year period, fewer than 10 adult allo-HCT recipients with steroid-refractory GVHD were prospectively enrolled in a research-autopsy study. Grafts from donors were received by all GVHD patients, with several grafts being unmodified and three being CD34-selected to deplete T cells. Gastrointestinal GVHD was present in all GVHD patients, each of whom received several lines of GVHD-directed therapy, and five of these patients also had skin involvement. Pre-transplant PBMCs were of recipient origin and were available from 4 to 6 GVHD patients. For viably preserved blood and marrow, CD3+ T cells were flow-sorted when cell numbers permitted, and smaller samples went directly to DNA extraction. The study profiled TCR beta repertoires in many tissues obtained from research autopsies of patients with and without GVHD, and also in mouse models of GVHD. The human arm was conducted as a prospective observational study, and neither blinding nor randomization was performed. Paper-wide results and their limitations: The patient cohort was small and varied clinically, and sampling depth was recognized as a limitation. In both patients and mice, only a limited portion of the TCR repertoire detected in tissues was captured by blood and spleen T cells. The study did not establish which tissue TCRs were alloreactive or antigen-specific, and some clones may have been host cells that persisted. Only a few T cell clones appeared in more than one patient, yet motif-based clustering showed tissue-specific repertoire signatures that were shared between patients. Within patients, how anatomically similar tissues were was a major factor shaping TCR repertoire composition, regardless of disease or transplant status.

The time point label, read with the paper, signifies: recipient (host-origin) PBMCs collected before allo-HCT. Library generation was performed with the immunoSEQ multiplex PCR assay. Adaptive Biotechnologies performed the TCRbeta CDR3 sequencing at survey depth and reported CDR3 sequences, V/J genes, productive frequency and template counts. Amplification of TCR beta CDR3 regions was performed from genomic DNA rather than from RNA. The paper's data handling went like this. Jensen-Shannon divergence served to quantify pairwise repertoire overlap between tissues, with 0 meaning identical and 1 meaning complete divergence. Tissues were grouped by single-linkage agglomerative hierarchical clustering of pairwise JSD values, and the clustering results were shown as dendrograms. GLIPH2 was run on all patient samples with simulation_depth 1000, kmer_min_depth 3 and cdr3_length_cutoff 8, and groups with more than two unique CDR3s were retained. A standardized tissue-overlap score was generated by extrapolating Jaccard GLIPH-group overlap across patients to a standard repertoire size of 1000 clones. Linear mixed-effect models, with tissue as a fixed effect and individual as a random effect, were used to test how diversity related to clinical or experimental variables. In its TCRdb copy, this immuneACCESS table keeps in-frame sequences only and misses some clones. Where compared with another copy, unresolved V genes explain less than half of these, and the others have no known cause. That table gives V, J and clone size, and the DNA gave D and trimming. The sample table records around 40,000 clones; approximately 92% of these occur just once. In total, the top ten clones hold under 4% of the sample.

About this clone itself: There is no known antigen for this receptor. No base quality values were provided; no much bigger clone lies one nucleotide off.

The germline ends are 13 bases apart after V is trimmed by 4 bases and J by 0 bases. The CDR3 runs 15 residues from the cysteine to the phenylalanine. The DNA shown is the 45-base CDR3, in frame from base 1. From a lookup of the germline V gene, CDR1 and CDR2 are SGHRS and YFSETQ. The chain is encoded by TRBV5-1 joined to TRBJ1-1; the D gene cannot be named for sure. The source was blood, collected before transplantation. The clonotype originates from a woman aged 40-69 years who later had graft-versus-host disease after an allogeneic stem cell transplant. The sequenced DNA: TGCGCCAGCAGCAAGGGTCAGATTTTGAACACTGAAGCTTTCTTT. Its coded protein is CASSKGQILNTEAFF.